The clone carrying this TCR beta chain has ten or more counts. The sample originates from a study of Graves' ophthalmopathy and Graves' hyperthyroidism. RNA served as the template for amplifying TCR beta CDR3 regions. HTBI-primed first-round RT-PCR preceded second-round multiplex PCR. TCRdb redid the calling of the multiplex PCR reads with MiXCR, one entry per CDR3 protein. The table lists some 750,000 distinct CDR3 sequences, 35% to 50% of them singletons. Germline V gene lookup returns CDR1 SQVTM and CDR2 ANQGSEA. The CDR3 is 14 amino acids. The germline V and J ends were trimmed by 6 bases and 2 bases, with 16 bases remaining between them.

The sample comprised peripheral blood. V is TRBV29-1 and J is TRBJ1-1; D possibly corresponds to TRBD1 (5 bases). The TCR comes from an adult man with Graves' ophthalmopathy. CDR3 in DNA: TGCAGCGTAAATCCGCAGGGCGGTAACACTGAAGCTTTCTTT. It encodes CSVNPQGGNTEAFF.